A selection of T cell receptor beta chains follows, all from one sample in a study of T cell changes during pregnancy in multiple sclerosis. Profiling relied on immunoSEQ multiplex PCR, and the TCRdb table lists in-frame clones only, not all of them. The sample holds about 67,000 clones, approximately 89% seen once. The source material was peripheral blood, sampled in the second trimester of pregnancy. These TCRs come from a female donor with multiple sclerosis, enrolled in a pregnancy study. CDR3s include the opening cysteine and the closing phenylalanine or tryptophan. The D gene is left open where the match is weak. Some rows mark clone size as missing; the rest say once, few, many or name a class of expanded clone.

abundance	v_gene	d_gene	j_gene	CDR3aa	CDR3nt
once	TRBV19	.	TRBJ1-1	CASSKRGMTEAFF	TGTGCCAGTAGTAAAAGGGGGATGACTGAAGCTTTCTTT
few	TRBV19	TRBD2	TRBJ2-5	CASRSGGAGETQYF	TGTGCCAGTCGGTCGGGGGGGGCTGGGGAGACCCAGTACTTC
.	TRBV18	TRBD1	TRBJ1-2	CASSPGQGADGYTF	TGTGCCAGCTCACCAGGGCAGGGGGCAGATGGCTACACCTTC
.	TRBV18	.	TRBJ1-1	CASSPGHFEAFF	TGTGCCAGCTCACCAGGACACTTTGAAGCTTTCTTT
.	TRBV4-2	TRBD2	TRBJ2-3	CASSQGSGTSGFTSTDTQYF	TGTGCCAGCAGCCAAGGGTCCGGGACTAGCGGCTTCACTAGCACAGATACGCAGTATTTT
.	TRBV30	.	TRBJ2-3	CAWSNFGVGTDTQYF	TGTGCCTGGAGTAATTTCGGGGTTGGCACAGATACGCAGTATTTT
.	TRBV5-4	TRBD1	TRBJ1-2	CASSISSGGYYGYTF	TGTGCCAGCAGCATATCTTCAGGGGGATACTATGGCTACACCTTC
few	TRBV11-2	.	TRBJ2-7	CASSLAAGYEQYF	TGTGCCAGCAGCCTCGCCGCGGGTTACGAGCAGTACTTC
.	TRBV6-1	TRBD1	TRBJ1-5	CASRRDRVGNQPQHF	TGTGCCAGCAGGAGGGACAGGGTGGGCAATCAGCCCCAGCATTTT
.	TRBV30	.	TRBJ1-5	CAWSPGFSNQPQHF	TGTGCCTGGAGCCCAGGATTTAGCAATCAGCCCCAGCATTTT
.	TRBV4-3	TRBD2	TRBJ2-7	CASSQDRRRGASREQYF	TGCGCCAGCAGCCAAGATCGACGGCGGGGGGCCTCTAGGGAGCAGTACTTC
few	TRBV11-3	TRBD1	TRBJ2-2	CASSGRTGNTGELFF	TGTGCCAGCAGCGGACGGACAGGGAACACCGGGGAGCTGTTTTTT
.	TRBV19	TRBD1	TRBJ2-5	CASSIGTGGQETQYF	TGTGCCAGTAGTATCGGGACAGGGGGGCAAGAGACCCAGTACTTC
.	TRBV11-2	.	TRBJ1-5	CASSTWTAYSNQPQHF	TGTGCCAGCAGCACCTGGACAGCTTATAGCAATCAGCCCCAGCATTTT
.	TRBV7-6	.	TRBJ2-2	CAAGGMMNTGELFF	TGTGCCGCAGGGGGGATGATGAACACCGGGGAGCTGTTTTTT
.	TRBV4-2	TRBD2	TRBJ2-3	CASSQVVRASGGGTQYF	TGTGCCAGCAGCCAAGTAGTTCGGGCTAGCGGAGGAGGTACGCAGTATTTT
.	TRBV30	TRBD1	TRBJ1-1	CAWSVAGTASEAFF	TGTGCCTGGAGTGTTGCAGGGACAGCGTCTGAAGCTTTCTTT
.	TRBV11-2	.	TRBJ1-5	CASSLAVNQPQHF	TGTGCCAGCAGCTTAGCCGTCAATCAGCCCCAGCATTTT
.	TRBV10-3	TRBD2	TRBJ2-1	CAISDTSVSYNEQFF	TGTGCCATCAGTGATACTAGCGTTTCCTACAATGAGCAGTTCTTC
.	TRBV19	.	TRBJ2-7	CASSPQASSYEQYF	TGTGCCAGTAGTCCACAGGCGAGCTCCTACGAGCAGTACTTC
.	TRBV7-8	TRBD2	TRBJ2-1	CASSLAQGLAGDYEQFF	TGTGCCAGCAGCTTAGCGCAGGGACTAGCGGGAGATTATGAGCAGTTCTTC
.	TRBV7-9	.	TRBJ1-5	CASSFLNQPQHF	TGTGCCAGCAGCTTTTTAAATCAGCCCCAGCATTTT
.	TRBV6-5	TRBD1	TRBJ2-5	CASSYSTGETQYF	TGTGCCAGCAGTTACTCGACAGGGGAGACCCAGTACTTC
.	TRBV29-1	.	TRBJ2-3	CSVVQADTQYF	TGCAGCGTTGTACAGGCAGATACGCAGTATTTT
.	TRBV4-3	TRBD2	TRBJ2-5	CASSQGLAGGPGETQYF	TGCGCCAGCAGCCAAGGACTAGCGGGGGGGCCGGGGGAGACCCAGTACTTC
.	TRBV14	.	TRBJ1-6	CASSQGRVPISPLHF	TGTGCCAGCAGCCAAGGCAGGGTTCCCATTTCACCCCTCCACTTT
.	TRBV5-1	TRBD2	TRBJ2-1	CASSLGGRARGGRGNNEQFF	TGCGCCAGCAGCTTGGGAGGACGGGCCCGTGGCGGGAGGGGAAATAATGAGCAGTTCTTC
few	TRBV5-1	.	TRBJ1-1	CASSALETEAFF	TGCGCCAGCAGCGCATTGGAGACTGAAGCTTTCTTT
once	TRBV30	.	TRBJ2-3	CAWRDSPASTDTQYF	TGTGCCTGGAGAGACAGCCCCGCTAGCACAGATACGCAGTATTTT
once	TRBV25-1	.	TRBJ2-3	CASSLTDTQYF	TGTGCCAGCAGCCTGACAGATACGCAGTATTTT
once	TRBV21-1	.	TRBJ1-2	CASSLLGGASGYYGYTF	TGTGCCAGCAGCCTTCTAGGGGGTGCCAGTGGCTATTATGGCTACACCTTC
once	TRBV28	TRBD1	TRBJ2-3	CATSWDRGADTQYF	TGTGCCACCTCCTGGGACAGGGGCGCAGATACGCAGTATTTT
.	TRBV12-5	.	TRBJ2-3	CASGFAGRTDTQYF	TGTGCTAGTGGTTTCGCGGGTCGCACAGATACGCAGTATTTT
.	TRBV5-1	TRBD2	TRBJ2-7	CASSPGLVAGEQYF	TGCGCCAGCAGCCCCGGACTAGTCGCAGGCGAGCAGTACTTC
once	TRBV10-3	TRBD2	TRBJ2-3	CAISGRGSGGVTDTQYF	TGTGCCATCAGTGGTAGAGGTAGCGGGGGCGTCACAGATACGCAGTATTTT
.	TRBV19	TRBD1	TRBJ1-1	CASSIGGDRGKAFF	TGTGCCAGTAGTATAGGGGGCGACAGGGGGAAAGCTTTCTTT
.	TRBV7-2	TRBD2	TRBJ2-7	CASSSPVAGGTREQYF	TGTGCCAGCAGCTCTCCCGTAGCGGGAGGGACCAGGGAGCAGTACTTC
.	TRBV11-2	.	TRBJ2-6	CASSFTGRGSSGANVLTF	TGTGCCAGCAGCTTTACCGGCAGGGGAAGTTCTGGGGCCAACGTCCTGACTTTC
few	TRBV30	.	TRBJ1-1	CAWRRGSATIEAFF	TGTGCCTGGCGAAGGGGTTCAGCCACGATTGAAGCTTTCTTT
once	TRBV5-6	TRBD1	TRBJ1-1	CASSHGQGPEAFF	TGTGCCAGCAGCCACGGACAGGGCCCTGAAGCTTTCTTT
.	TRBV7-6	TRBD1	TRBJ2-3	CASSLDRGRTDTQYF	TGTGCCAGCAGCTTAGACAGGGGGCGAACAGATACGCAGTATTTT
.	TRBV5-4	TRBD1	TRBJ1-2	CASSGGGTGANYGYTF	TGTGCCAGCAGCGGGGGGGGGACAGGGGCGAACTATGGCTACACCTTC
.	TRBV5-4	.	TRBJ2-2	CASSLAHGRAGTGELFF	TGTGCCAGCAGCTTGGCCCACGGCCGGGCGGGGACCGGGGAGCTGTTTTTT